This T cell receptor (beta chain) was identified in a study of cytomegalovirus exposure and HLA in healthy donors. About the research overall: In a later analysis, it was reported that the approximately 110 validation repertoires had been produced on the same platform as the 666 repertoires belonging to the first cohort. Regarding the study as a whole: Among the CMV-associated chains, three were confirmed in vitro as specific for CMV antigens.

The data were produced by immunoSEQ multiplex PCR, yet TCRdb's version contains in-frame clones alone and is incomplete. The sample has 150,000 to 200,000 clones, about 87% seen once; the top ten hold roughly 1.5%. From germline, CDR1 is LNHDA and CDR2 SQIVND (reference sequence). The length of the CDR3 is 11 residues. V lost 8 bases, J lost 6 bases, and 7 bases lay in between. This clone appeared a single time. What it binds is not known. The sample consisted of PBMCs. This chain joins TRBV19 and TRBJ2-2; TRBD1 is a possible D gene (5 bases). The clonotype was recovered from a woman in her 30s in good health and CMV-seronegative. CDR3: CASQGPGELFF. DNA for the CDR3: TGTGCCAGTCAGGGCCCCGGGGAGCTGTTTTTT.